The entry below describes one TCR beta chain. The entry originates in a study of T cell changes during pregnancy in multiple sclerosis. Here immunoSEQ multiplex PCR was the method, and the copy in TCRdb shows in-frame clones only, minus some. This sample has some 81,000 clones; under 95% occur once, and the top ten carry 2.6%. The germline V gene encodes CDR1 KGHSH and CDR2 LQKENI. This CDR3 has 14 residues. V gave up 6 bases and J gave up 7 bases, with 15 bases separating them. The receptor comes from a female donor in good health, enrolled as a control in a pregnancy study. J is TRBJ1-4 and V is TRBV18; D perhaps matches TRBD1 (5 bases). Material: peripheral blood, obtained after pregnancy. The CDR3 region is CASSPRAGREKLFF. The DNA of the CDR3 is TGTGCCAGCTCCCCGCGGGCGGGACGTGAAAAACTGTTTTTT. Filled out from reference TRBV18 and TRBJ1-4, the complete variable domain reads NAGVMQNPRHLVRRRGQEARLRCSPMKGHSHVYWYRQLPEEGLKFMVYLQKENIIDESGMPKERFSAEFPKEGPSILRIQQVVRGDSAAYFCASSPRAGREKLFFGSGTQLSVL.